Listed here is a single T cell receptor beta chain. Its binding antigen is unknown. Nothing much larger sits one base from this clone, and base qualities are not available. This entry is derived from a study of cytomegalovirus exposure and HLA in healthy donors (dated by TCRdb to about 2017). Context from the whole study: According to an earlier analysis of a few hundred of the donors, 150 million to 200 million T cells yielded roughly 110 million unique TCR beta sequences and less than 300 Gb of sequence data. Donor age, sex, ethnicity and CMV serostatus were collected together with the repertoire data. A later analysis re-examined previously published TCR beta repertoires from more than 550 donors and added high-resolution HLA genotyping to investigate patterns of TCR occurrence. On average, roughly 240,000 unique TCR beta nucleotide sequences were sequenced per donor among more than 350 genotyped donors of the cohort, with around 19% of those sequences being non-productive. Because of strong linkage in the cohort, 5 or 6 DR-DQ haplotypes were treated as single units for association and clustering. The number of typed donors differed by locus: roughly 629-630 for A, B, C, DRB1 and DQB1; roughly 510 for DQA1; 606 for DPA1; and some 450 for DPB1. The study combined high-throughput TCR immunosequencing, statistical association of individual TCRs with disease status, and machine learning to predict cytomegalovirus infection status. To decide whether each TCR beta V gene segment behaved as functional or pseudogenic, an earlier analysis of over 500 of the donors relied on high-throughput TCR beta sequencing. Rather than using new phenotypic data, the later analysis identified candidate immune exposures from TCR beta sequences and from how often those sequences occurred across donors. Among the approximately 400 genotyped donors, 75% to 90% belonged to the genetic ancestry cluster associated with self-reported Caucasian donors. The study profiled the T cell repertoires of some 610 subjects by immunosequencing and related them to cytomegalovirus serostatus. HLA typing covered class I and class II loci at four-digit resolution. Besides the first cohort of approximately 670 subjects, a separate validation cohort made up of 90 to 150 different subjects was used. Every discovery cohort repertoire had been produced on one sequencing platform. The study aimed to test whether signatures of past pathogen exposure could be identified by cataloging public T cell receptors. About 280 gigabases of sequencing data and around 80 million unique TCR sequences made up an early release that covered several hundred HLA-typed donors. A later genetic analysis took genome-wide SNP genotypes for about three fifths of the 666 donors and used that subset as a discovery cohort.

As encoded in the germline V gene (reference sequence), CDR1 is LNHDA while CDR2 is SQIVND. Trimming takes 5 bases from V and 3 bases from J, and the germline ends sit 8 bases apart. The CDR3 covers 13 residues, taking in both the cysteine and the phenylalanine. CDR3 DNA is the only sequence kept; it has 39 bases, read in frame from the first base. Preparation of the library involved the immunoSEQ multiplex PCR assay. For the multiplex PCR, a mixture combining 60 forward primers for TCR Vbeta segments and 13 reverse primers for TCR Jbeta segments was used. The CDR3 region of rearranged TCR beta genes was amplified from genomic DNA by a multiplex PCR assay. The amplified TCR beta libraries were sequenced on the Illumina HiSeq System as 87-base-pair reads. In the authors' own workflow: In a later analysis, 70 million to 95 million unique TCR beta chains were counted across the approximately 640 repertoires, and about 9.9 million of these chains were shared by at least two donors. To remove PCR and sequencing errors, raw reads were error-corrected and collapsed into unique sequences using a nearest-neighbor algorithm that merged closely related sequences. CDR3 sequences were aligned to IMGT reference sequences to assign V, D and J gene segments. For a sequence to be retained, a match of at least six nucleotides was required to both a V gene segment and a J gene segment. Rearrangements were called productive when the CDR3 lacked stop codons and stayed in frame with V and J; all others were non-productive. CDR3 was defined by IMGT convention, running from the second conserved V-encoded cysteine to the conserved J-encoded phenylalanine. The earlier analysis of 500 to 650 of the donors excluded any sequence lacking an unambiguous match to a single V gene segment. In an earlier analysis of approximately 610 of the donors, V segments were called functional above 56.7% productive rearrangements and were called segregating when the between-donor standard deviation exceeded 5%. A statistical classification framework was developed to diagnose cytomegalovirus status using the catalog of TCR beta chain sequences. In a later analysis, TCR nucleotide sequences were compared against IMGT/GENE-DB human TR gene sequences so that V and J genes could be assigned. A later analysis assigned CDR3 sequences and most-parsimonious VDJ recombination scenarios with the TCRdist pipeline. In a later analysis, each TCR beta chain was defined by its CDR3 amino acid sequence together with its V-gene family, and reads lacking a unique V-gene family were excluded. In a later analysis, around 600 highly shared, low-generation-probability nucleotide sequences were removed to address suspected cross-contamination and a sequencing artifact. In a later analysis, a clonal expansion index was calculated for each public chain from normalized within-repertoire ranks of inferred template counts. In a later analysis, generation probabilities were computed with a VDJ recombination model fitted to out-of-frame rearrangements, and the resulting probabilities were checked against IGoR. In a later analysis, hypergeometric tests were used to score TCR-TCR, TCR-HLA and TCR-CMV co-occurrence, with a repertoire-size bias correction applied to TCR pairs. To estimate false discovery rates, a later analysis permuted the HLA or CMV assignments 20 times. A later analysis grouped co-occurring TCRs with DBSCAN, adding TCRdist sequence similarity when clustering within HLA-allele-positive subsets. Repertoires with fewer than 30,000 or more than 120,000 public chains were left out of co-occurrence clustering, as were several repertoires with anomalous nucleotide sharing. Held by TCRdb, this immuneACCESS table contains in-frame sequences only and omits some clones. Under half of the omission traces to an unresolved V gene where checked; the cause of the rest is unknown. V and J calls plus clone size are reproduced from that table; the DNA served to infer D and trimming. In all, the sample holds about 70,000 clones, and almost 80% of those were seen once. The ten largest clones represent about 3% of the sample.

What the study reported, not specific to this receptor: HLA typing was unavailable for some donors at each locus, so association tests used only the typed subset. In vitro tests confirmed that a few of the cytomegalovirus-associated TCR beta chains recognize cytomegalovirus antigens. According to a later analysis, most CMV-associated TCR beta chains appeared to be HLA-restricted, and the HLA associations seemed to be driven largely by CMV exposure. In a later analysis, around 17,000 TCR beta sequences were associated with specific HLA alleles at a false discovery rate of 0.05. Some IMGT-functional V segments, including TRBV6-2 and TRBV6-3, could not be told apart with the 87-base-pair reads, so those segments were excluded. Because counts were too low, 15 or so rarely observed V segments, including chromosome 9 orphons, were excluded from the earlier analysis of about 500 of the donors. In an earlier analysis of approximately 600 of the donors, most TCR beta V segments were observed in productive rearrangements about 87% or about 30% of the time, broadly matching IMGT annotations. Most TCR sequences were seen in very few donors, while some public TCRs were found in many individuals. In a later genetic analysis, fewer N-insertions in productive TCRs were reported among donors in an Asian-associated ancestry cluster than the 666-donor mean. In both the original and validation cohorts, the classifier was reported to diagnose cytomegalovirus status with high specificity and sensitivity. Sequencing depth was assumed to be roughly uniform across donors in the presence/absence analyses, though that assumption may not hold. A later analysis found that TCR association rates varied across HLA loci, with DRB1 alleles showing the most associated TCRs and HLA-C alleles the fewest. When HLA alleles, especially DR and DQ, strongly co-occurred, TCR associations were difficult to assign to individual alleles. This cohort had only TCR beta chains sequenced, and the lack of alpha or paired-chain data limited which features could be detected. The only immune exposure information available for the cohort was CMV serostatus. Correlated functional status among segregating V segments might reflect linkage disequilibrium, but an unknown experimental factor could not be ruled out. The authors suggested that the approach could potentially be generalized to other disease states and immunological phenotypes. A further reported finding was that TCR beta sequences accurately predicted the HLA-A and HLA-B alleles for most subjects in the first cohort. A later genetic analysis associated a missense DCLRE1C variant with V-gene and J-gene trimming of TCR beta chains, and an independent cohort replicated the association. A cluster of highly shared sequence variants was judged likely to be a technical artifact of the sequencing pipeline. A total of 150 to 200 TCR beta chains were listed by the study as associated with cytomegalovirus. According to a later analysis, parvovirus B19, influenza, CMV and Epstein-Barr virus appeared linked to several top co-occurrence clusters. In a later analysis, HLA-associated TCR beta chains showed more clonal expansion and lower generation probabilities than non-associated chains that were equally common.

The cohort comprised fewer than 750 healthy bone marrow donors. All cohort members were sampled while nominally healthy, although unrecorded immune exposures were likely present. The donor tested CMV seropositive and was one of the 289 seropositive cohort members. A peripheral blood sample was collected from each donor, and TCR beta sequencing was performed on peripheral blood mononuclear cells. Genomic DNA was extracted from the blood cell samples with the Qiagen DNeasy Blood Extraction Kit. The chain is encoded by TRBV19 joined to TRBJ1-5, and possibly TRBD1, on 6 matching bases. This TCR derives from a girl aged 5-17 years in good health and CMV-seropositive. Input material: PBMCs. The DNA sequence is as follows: TGTGCCAGTAGTGGACAGTTCAATCAGCCCCAGCATTTT. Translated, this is CASSGQFNQPQHF.